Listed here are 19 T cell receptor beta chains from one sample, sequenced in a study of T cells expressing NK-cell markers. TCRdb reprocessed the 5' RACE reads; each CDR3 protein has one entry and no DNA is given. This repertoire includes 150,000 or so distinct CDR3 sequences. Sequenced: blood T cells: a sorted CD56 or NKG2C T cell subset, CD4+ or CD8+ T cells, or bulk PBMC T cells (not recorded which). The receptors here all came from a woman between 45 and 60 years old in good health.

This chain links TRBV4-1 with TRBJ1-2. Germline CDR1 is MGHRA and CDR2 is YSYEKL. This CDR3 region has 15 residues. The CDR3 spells CASSQDQRFNYGYTF.

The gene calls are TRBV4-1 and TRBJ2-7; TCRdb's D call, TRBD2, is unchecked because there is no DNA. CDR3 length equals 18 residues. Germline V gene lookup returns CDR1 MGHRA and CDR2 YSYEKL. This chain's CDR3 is CASSLGGSLTSGRHEQYF.

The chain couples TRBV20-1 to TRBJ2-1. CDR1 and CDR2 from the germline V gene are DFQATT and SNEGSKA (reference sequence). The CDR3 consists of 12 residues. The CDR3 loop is CSPFLDYNEQFF.

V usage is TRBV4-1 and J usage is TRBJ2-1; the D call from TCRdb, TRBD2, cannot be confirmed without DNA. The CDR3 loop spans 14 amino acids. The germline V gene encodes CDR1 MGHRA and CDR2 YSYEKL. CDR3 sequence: CASSQDSGGREQFF.

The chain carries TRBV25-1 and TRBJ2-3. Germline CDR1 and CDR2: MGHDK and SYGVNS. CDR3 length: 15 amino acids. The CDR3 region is CASRVWGICTDTQYF.

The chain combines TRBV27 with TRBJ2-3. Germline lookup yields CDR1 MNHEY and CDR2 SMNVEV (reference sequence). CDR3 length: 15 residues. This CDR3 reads CASSLSGWSTDTQYF.

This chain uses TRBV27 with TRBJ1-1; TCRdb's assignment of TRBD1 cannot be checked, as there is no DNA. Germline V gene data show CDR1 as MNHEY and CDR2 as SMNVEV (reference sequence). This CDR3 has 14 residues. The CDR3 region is CASTDKIGDTEAFF.

The CDR3: CASSITSYPYNEQFF. The V gene is TRBV19, the J gene TRBJ2-1. This CDR3 spans 15 amino acids. Germline CDR1 is LNHDA and CDR2 is SQIVND (reference sequence).

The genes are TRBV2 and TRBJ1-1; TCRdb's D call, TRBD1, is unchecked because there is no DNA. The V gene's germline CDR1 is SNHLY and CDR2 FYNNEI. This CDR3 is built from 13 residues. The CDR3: CASRDREWSEAFF. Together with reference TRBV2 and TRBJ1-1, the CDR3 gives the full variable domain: EPEVTQTPSHQVTQMGQEVILRCVPISNHLYFYWYRQILGQKVEFLVSFYNNEISEKSEIFDDQFSVERPDGSNFTLKIRSTKLEDSAMYFCASRDREWSEAFFGQGTRLTVV.

CDR3 residues: CASSLPDLRNEQFF. This chain links TRBV7-9 with TRBJ2-1. Germline loops: CDR1 SEHNR, CDR2 FQNEAQ (reference sequence). The CDR3 has 14 residues.

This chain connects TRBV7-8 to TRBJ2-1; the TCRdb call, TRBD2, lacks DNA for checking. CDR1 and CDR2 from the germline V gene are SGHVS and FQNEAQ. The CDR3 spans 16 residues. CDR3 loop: CASSLEGGSIGNEQFF. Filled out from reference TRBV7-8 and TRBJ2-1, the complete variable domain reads GAGVSQSPRYKVAKRGQDVALRCDPISGHVSLFWYQQALGQGPEFLTYFQNEAQLDKSGLPSDRFFAERPEGSVSTLKIQRTQQEDSAVYLCASSLEGGSIGNEQFFGPGTRLTVL.

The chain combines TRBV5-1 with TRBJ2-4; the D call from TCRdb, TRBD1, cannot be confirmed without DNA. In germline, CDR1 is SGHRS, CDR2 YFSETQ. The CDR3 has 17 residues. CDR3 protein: CASSLAGTAEGGNIQYF.

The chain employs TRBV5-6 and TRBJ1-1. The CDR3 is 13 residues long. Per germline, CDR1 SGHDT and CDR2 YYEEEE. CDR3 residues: CASSLIQEPEAFF.

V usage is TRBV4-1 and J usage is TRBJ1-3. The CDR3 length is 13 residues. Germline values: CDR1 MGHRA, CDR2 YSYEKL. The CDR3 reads CASAQGSGNTIYF.

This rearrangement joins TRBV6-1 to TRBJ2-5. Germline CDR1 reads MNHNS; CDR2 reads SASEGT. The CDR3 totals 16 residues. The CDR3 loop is CASSEIWRVPQETQYF.

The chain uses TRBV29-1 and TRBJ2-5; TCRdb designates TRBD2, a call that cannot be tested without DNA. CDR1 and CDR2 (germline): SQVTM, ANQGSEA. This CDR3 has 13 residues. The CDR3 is CSVEGTLEETQYF.

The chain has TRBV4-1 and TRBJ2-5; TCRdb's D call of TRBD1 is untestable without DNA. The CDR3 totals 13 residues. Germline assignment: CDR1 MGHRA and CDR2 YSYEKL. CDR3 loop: CASSQLRGETQYF.

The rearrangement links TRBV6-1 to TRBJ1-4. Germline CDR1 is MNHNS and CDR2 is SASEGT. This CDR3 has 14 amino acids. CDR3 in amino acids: CASSDEFLNEKLFF.

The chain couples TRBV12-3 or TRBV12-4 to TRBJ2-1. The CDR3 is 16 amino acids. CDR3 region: CASSLFFAEVYNEQFF.